This TCR beta chain was captured by sequencing in a study of cytomegalovirus exposure and HLA in healthy donors. Study observations and caveats: Researchers left out some V segments, among them TRBV6-2 and TRBV6-3, as indistinguishable. When a later analysis compared HLA-associated TCR beta chains with equally common others, the HLA-associated chains turned out to be more clonally expanded and to have lower generation probabilities. A later analysis linked a missense variant in DCLRE1C to the trimming of TCR beta V and J genes. Specificity of a few CMV-associated chains for CMV antigens was verified in vitro.

About this clone itself: Its target is unknown.

With 60 Vbeta and 13 Jbeta primers, the PCR was carried out. Some clones are missing from TCRdb's copy, which holds only in-frame ones; the method was immunoSEQ multiplex PCR. The data show 95,000 to 150,000 clones, 74% seen once. The CDR3 spans 12 residues. The germline V gene encodes CDR1 SQVTM and CDR2 ANQGSEA. V trimming: 7 bases; J trimming: 1 base; junction bases outside the gene matches: 2. This sequence joins TRBV29-1 and TRBJ1-1, with 8 bases matching TRBD1. This clonotype originated in a woman between 50 and 59 years old in good health and CMV-seropositive. Sequenced input: PBMCs. For the CDR3, the DNA is TGCAGCGGAGGACAGGGGAACACTGAAGCTTTCTTT. Its protein product is CSGGQGNTEAFF. Supplemented by reference TRBV29-1 and TRBJ1-1, the full variable domain reads SAVISQKPSRDICQRGTSLTIQCQVDSQVTMMFWYRQQPGQSLTLIATANQGSEATYESGFVIDKFPISRPNLTFSTLTVSNMSPEDSSIYLCSGGQGNTEAFFGQGTRLTVV.